This record concerns one T cell receptor (beta chain) sequence. As originally analysed: Estimation of nucleated cell counts relied on the amplification of reference gene primers. Measured with immunoSEQ multiplex PCR; TCRdb has only the in-frame clones, and not every one. The V and J calls and the clone size are those of that table, but D and trimming were determined from the DNA. Seen here are some 80,000 clones, 84% observed once, and the top ten hold approximately 20%. CDR3 length equals 17 residues. In germline, CDR1 is KGHSH, CDR2 LQKENI. The V segment lost 5 bases and the J segment 6 bases; nucleotides outside the gene matches: 14. These data originate in a study of blood T cell repertoires in COVID-19. Study-level background: COVID-19 samples, acute and convalescent, were from the United States, Italy and Spain. T cells, B-cell-depleted T cells, or PBMCs supplied cDNA or gDNA.

The TCR comes from a woman aged 45 to 65 with acute or convalescent COVID-19. The chain recombines TRBV18 with TRBJ2-2, with 8 positions matching TRBD1. Sequencing used peripheral blood. The DNA for the CDR3 is TGTGCCAGCTCAACTGCCGGGACCCTCAGGGGGCCCGGGGAGCTGTTTTTT. Protein sequence: CASSTAGTLRGPGELFF.